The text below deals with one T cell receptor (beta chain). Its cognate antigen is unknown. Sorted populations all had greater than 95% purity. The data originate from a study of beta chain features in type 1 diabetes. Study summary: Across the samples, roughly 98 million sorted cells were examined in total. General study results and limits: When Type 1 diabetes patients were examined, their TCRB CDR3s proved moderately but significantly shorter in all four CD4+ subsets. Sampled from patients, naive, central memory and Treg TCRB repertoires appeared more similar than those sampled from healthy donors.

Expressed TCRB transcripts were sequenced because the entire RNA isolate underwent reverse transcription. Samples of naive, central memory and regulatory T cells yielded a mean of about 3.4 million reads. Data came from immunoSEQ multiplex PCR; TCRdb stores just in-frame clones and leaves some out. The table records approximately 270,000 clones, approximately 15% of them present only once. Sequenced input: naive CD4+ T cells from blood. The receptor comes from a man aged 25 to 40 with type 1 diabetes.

In DNA form, the CDR3 reads TGCAGTGCTAGAGTTGAGTATGGCTACACCTTC. Its protein is CSARVEYGYTF. The genes are TRBV20-1 and TRBJ1-2; unclear D gene. This CDR3 comprises 11 residues. Germline-derived CDR1 and CDR2 are DFQATT and SNEGSKA (reference sequence). V was cut by 1 base and J by 5 bases, with 5 bases left in between.